This TCR beta chain was recorded in a study of blood T cell repertoires in COVID-19. Study as a whole: In each case, the material was cDNA or gDNA derived from T cells, B-cell-depleted T cells, or PBMCs.

Original analysis: Amplification of reference gene primers was used by the study to estimate nucleated cell counts. The method was immunoSEQ multiplex PCR; TCRdb's version includes in-frame clones alone and lacks a portion of them. D and trimming come from the DNA, and the V and J calls and clone size come from that table. Among tens of thousands of clones, roughly 79% were seen once, and the ten largest hold around 4.7%. The CDR3 is made up of 14 amino acids. Germline assignment: CDR1 MNHNY and CDR2 SVGAGI (reference sequence). The V end was cut by 0 bases, the J end by 3 bases, with 8 bases between. This clone has just one count.

Sequencing was carried out using peripheral blood. The chain joins TRBV6-6 to TRBJ2-5, with D possibly matching TRBD2 (6 bases). This receptor was obtained from a man older than 75 with COVID-19, enrolled during active disease. The CDR3 sequence: CASSYSRREETQYF. As DNA, the CDR3 is TGTGCCAGCAGTTACTCGCGGAGGGAAGAGACCCAGTACTTC.